This record looks at one TCR beta chain sequence and its context. Produced via immunoSEQ multiplex PCR; TCRdb's table is partial and in-frame only. The sample lists some 54,000 clones, 77% occurring once. The sample is drawn from a study of OX40 agonist ivuxolimab in advanced cancers. About the research overall: At doses from 0.01 to 10 mg/kg, patients were given intravenous ivuxolimab every 2 weeks.

Trimming removed 1 base at V and 3 bases at J, with 7 bases between. The CDR3 consists of 13 residues. In germline, CDR1 is LGHNT, CDR2 FRNRAP. The genes are TRBV12-5 and TRBJ2-7; D is possibly TRBD2 (6 bases). The clonotype originates from an adult with an advanced solid tumor such as melanoma, head and neck, liver or kidney cancer. The material was CD4+ or CD8+ T cells sorted from blood, obtained in a trial of the OX40 agonist ivuxolimab. The CDR3 sequence is CASGLGRDYEQYF. Written as DNA, the CDR3 is TGTGCTAGTGGTTTGGGGAGGGACTACGAGCAGTACTTC.